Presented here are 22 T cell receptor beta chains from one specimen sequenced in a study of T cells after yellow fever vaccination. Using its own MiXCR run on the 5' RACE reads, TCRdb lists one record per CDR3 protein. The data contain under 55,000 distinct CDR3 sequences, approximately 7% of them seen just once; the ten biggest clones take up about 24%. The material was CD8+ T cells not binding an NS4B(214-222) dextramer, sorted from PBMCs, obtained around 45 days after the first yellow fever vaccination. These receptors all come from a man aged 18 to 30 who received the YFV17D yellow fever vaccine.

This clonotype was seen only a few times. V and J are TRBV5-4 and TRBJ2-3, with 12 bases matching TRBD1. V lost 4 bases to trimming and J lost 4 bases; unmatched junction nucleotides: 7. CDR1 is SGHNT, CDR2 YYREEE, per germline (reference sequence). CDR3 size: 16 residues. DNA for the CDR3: TGTGCCAGCAGCCCAGGGACAGGGGGCTTTGCAGATACGCAGTATTTT. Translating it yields CASSPGTGGFADTQYF.

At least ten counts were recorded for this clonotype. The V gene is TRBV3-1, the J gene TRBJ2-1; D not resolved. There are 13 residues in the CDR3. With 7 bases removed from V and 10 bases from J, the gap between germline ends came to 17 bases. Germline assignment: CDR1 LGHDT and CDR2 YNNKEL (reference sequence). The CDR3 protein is CASIKGPSREQFF. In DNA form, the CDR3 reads TGTGCCAGCATTAAGGGTCCCTCTAGGGAGCAGTTCTTC.

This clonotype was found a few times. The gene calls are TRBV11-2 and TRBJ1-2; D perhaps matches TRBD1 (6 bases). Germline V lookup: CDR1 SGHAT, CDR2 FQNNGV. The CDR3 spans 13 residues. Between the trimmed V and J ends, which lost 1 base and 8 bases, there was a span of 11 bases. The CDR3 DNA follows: TGTGCCAGCAGCTTAGGACAGGATGGCGGCTACACCTTC. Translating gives CASSLGQDGGYTF.

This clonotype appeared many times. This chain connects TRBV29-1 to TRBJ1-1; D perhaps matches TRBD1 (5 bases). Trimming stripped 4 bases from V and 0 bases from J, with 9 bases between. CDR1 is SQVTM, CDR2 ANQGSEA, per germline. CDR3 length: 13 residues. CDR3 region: CSVAKGVNTEAFF. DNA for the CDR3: TGCAGCGTTGCGAAAGGGGTGAACACTGAAGCTTTCTTT. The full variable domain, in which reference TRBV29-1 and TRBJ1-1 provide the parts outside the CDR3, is SAVISQKPSRDICQRGTSLTIQCQVDSQVTMMFWYRQQPGQSLTLIATANQGSEATYESGFVIDKFPISRPNLTFSTLTVSNMSPEDSSIYLCSVAKGVNTEAFFGQGTRLTVV.

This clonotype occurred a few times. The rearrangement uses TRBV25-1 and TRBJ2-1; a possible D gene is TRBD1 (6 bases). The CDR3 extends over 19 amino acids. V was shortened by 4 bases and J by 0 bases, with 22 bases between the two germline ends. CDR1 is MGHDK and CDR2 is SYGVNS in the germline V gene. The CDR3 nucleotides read TGTGCCAGCAGTGCTCCCAGGGGCCCTACCCCAGGCTCCTACAATGAGCAGTTCTTC. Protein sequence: CASSAPRGPTPGSYNEQFF.

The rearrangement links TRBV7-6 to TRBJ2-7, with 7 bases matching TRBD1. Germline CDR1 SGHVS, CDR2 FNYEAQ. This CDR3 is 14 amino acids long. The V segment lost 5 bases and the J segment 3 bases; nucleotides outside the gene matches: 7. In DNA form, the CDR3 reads TGTGCCAGCAGCCCGGACAGGTTGGACTACGAGCAGTACTTC. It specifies CASSPDRLDYEQYF.

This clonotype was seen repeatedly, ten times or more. The CDR3 is CASSGSGGGTDTQYF. CDR3 nucleotides: TGTGCCAGCAGCGGTAGCGGGGGGGGTACAGATACGCAGTATTTT. This sequence joins TRBV7-6 and TRBJ2-3; TRBD2 matches 11 bases. Germline trimming cut 5 bases from V and 3 bases from J; bases unmatched to any gene: 4. The germline V gene has CDR1 SGHVS and CDR2 FNYEAQ. The CDR3 is 15 amino acids.

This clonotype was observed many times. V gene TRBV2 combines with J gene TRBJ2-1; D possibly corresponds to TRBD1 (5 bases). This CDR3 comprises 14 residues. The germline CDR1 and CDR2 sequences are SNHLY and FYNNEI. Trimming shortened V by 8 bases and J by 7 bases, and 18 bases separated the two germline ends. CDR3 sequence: CASARSQGVNEQFF. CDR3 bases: TGTGCCAGCGCCCGCTCCCAAGGGGTGAATGAGCAGTTCTTC.

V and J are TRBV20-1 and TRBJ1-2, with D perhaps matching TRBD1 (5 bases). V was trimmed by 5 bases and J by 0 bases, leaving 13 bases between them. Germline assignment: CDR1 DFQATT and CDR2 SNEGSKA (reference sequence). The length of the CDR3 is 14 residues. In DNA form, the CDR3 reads TGCAGTGCTCCCCGACAGACCGCTAACTATGGCTACACCTTC. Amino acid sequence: CSAPRQTANYGYTF.

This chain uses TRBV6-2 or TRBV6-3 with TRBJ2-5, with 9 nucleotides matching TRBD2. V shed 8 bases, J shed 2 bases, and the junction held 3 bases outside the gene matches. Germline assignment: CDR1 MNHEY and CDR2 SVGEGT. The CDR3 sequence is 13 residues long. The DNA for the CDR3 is TGTGCCAGCGGCGGGGGGGAGCAAGAGACCCAGTACTTC. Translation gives CASGGGEQETQYF.

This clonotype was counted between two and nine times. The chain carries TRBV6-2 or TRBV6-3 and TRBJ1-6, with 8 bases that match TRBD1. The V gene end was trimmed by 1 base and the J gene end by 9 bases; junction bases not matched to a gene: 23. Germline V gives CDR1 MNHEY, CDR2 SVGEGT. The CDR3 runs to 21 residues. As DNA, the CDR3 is TGTGCCAGCAGTTACTACTGGATCTCGCCAGGGGGCAAGAATTCGGGTTCACCCCTCCACTTT. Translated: CASSYYWISPGGKNSGSPLHF.

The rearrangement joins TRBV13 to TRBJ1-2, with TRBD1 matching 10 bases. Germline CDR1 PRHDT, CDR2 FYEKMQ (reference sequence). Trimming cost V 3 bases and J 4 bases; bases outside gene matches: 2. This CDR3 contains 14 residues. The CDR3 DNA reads TGTGCCAGCAGCTTCAGGACAGGGGGCTATGGCTACACCTTC. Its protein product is CASSFRTGGYGYTF.

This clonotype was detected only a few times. The CDR3 is CASSFQDGATYEQYV. For the CDR3, the DNA is TGTGCCAGCAGCTTTCAGGATGGGGCTACCTACGAGCAGTACGTC. V gene TRBV6-2 or TRBV6-3 combines with J gene TRBJ2-7; possibly TRBD1 for D (5 bases). V was pared by 6 bases and J by 2 bases, with 17 bases between. This CDR3 region has 15 residues. The germline V gene has CDR1 MNHEY and CDR2 SVGEGT.

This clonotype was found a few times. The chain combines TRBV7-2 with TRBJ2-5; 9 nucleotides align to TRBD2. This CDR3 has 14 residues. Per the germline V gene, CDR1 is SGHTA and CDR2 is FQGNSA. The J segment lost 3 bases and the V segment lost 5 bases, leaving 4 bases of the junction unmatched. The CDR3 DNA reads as TGTGCCAGCAGCCCGTTAGCGGGGGAAGAGACCCAGTACTTC. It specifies CASSPLAGEETQYF.

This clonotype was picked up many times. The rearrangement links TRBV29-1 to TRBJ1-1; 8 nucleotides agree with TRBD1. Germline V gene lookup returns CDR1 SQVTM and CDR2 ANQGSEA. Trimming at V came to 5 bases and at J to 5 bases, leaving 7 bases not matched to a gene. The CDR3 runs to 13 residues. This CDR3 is CSVRTGPGTEAFF. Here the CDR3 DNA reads TGCAGCGTTCGGACAGGGCCGGGTACTGAAGCTTTCTTT.

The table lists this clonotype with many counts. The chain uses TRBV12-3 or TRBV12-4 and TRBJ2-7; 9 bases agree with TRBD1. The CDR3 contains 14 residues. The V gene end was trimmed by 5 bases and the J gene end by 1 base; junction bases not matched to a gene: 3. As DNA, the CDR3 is TGTGCCAGCAGTCCGGGACAGGGTTCCTACGAGCAGTACTTC. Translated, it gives CASSPGQGSYEQYF.

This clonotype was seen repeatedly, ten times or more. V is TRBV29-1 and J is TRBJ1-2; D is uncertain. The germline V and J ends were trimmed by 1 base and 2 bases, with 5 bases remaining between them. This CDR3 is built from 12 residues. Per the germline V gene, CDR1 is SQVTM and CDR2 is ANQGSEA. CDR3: CSVEGNNYGYTF. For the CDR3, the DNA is TGCAGCGTTGAAGGGAACAACTATGGCTACACCTTC.

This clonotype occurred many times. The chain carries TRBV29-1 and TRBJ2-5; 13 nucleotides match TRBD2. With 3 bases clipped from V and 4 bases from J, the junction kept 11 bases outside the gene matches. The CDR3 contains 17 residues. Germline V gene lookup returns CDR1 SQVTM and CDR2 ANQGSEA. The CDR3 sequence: CSVDPGTSGVSRETQYF. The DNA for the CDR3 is TGCAGCGTTGACCCCGGGACTAGCGGGGTCTCTAGAGAGACCCAGTACTTC.

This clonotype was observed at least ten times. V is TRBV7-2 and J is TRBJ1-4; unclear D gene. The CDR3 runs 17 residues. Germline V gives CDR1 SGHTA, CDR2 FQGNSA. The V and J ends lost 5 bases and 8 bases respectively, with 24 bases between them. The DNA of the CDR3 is TGTGCCAGCAGCCCCAGACTAAACTACGGAATCGGGGAAAAACTGTTTTTT. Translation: CASSPRLNYGIGEKLFF. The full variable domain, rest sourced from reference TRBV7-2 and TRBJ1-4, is GAGVSQSPSNKVTEKGKDVELRCDPISGHTALYWYRQSLGQGLEFLIYFQGNSAPDKSGLPSDRFSAERTGGSVSTLTIQRTQQEDSAVYLCASSPRLNYGIGEKLFFGSGTQLSVL.

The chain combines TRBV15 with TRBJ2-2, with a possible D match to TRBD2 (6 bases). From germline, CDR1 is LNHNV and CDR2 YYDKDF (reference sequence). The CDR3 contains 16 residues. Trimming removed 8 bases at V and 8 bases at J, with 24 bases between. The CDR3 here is CATGRRGGWFHGELFF. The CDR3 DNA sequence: TGTGCCACCGGCCGGAGGGGAGGCTGGTTTCATGGGGAGCTGTTTTTT.

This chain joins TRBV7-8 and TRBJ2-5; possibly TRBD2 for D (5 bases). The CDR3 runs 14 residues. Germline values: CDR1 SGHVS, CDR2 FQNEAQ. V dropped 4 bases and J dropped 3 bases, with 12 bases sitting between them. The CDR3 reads CASSYESGKETQYF. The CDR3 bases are TGTGCCAGCAGCTACGAGAGCGGAAAAGAGACCCAGTACTTC.

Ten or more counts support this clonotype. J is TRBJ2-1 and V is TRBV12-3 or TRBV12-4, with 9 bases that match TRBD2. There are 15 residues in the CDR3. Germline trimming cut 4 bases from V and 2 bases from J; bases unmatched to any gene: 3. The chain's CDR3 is CASSSERGAYNEQFF. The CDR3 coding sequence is TGTGCCAGCAGTTCTGAGCGGGGGGCCTACAATGAGCAGTTCTTC.